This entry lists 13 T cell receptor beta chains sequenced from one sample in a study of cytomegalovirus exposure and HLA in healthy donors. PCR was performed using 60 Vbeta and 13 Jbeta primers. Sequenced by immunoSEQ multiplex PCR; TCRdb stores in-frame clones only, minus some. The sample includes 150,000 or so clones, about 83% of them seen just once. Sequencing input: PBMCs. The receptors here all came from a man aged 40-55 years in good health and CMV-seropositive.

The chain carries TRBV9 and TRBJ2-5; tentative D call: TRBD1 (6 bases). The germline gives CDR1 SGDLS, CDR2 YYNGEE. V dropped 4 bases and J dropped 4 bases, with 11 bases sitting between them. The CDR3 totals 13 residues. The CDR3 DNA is TGTGCCAGCAGCACTCGACAGGCAGAGACCCAGTACTTC. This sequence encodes CASSTRQAETQYF. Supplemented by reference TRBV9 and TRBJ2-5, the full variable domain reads DSGVTQTPKHLITATGQRVTLRCSPRSGDLSVYWYQQSLDQGLQFLIQYYNGEERAKGNILERFSAQQFPDLHSELNLSSLELGDSALYFCASSTRQAETQYFGPGTRLLVL.

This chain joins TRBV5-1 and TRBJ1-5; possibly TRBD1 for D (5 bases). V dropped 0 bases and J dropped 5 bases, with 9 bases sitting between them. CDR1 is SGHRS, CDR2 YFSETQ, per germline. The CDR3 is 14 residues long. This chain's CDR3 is CASSLGQGDQPQHF. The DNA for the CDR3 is TGCGCCAGCAGCTTGGGTCAGGGTGATCAGCCCCAGCATTTT.

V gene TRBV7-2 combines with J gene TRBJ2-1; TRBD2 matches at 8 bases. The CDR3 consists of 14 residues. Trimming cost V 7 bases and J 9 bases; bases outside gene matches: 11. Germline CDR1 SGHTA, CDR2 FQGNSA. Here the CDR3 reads CASTPGGAPREQFF. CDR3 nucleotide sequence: TGTGCCAGCACCCCGGGGGGGGCCCCACGTGAGCAGTTCTTC.

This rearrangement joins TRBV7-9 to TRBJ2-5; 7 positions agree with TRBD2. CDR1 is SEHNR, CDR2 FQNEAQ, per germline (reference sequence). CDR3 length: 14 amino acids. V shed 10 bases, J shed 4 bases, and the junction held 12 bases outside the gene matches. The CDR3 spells CANSRRESRETQYF. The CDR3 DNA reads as TGTGCCAATTCACGGCGGGAGAGTCGAGAGACCCAGTACTTC.

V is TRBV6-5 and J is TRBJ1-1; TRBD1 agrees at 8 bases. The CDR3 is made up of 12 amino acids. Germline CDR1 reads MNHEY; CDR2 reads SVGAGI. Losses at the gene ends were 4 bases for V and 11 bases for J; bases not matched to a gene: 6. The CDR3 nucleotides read TGTGCCAGCAGTTCCTTACAGGGGGGGGCTTTCTTT. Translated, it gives CASSSLQGGAFF.

CDR3 coding DNA: TGTGCCAGCAGCTTCGGGACTAGCGGGGATTACGAGCAGTACTTC. Its protein is CASSFGTSGDYEQYF. V and J are TRBV7-9 and TRBJ2-7; 13 nucleotides match TRBD2. This CDR3 has 15 residues. Germline trimming cut 3 bases from V and 4 bases from J; bases unmatched to any gene: 3. Germline CDR1 is SEHNR and CDR2 is FQNEAQ (reference sequence).

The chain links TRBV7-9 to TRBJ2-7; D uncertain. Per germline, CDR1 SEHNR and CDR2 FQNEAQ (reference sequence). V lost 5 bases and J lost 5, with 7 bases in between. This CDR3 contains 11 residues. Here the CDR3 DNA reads TGTGCCAGCAGCCAAGAGGACGAGCAGTACTTC. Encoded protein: CASSQEDEQYF.

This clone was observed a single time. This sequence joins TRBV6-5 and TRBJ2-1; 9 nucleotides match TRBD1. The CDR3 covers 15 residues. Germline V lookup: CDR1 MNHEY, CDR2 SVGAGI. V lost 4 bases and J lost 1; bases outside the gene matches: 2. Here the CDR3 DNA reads TGTGCCAGCAGTTTGACAGGGGGATCCTACAATGAGCAGTTCTTC. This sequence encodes CASSLTGGSYNEQFF.

The chain's CDR3 is CASSRRKGPADTEAFF. The CDR3 region has the DNA TGTGCCAGCAGCCGACGGAAGGGGCCGGCGGACACTGAAGCTTTCTTT. The chain carries TRBV2 and TRBJ1-1, with a tentative D call TRBD1 (5 bases). The CDR3 covers 16 residues. Trimming cost V 6 bases and J 3 bases, with 20 bases left between them. Germline values: CDR1 SNHLY, CDR2 FYNNEI. Full variable domain (remainder filled in from reference TRBV2 and TRBJ1-1): EPEVTQTPSHQVTQMGQEVILRCVPISNHLYFYWYRQILGQKVEFLVSFYNNEISEKSEIFDDQFSVERPDGSNFTLKIRSTKLEDSAMYFCASSRRKGPADTEAFFGQGTRLTVV.

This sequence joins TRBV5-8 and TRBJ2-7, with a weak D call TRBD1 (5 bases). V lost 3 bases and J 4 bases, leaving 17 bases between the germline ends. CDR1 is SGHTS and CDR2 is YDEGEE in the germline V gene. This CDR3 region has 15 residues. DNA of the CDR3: TGTGCCAGCAGCTATCGACCAGGGAAAGTGTACGAGCAGTACTTC. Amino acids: CASSYRPGKVYEQYF.

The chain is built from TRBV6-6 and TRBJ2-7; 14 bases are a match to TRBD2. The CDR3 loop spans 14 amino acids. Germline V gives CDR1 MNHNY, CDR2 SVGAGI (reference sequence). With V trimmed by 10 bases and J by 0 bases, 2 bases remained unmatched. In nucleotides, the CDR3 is TGTGCCACCGGACTAGCGGGAGGCTCCTACGAGCAGTACTTC. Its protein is CATGLAGGSYEQYF.

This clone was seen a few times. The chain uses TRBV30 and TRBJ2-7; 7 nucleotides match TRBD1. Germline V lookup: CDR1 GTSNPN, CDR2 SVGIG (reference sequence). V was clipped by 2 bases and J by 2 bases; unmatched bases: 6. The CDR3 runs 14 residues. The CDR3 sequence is CAWSYPGQTYEQYF. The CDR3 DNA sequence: TGTGCCTGGAGTTACCCGGGACAGACCTACGAGCAGTACTTC.

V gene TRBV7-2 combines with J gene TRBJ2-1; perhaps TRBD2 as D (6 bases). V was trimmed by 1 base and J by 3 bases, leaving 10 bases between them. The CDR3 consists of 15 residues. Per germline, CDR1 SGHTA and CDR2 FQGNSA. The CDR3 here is CASSLGEVYYNEQFF. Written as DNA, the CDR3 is TGTGCCAGCAGCTTAGGGGAGGTGTACTACAATGAGCAGTTCTTC. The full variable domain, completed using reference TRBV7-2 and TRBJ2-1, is GAGVSQSPSNKVTEKGKDVELRCDPISGHTALYWYRQSLGQGLEFLIYFQGNSAPDKSGLPSDRFSAERTGGSVSTLTIQRTQQEDSAVYLCASSLGEVYYNEQFFGPGTRLTVL.